This TCR beta chain was profiled in a study of cytomegalovirus exposure and HLA in healthy donors (dated by TCRdb to about 2017). Regarding the study in general: According to an earlier analysis of 587 of the donors, about 179 million T cells yielded roughly 100 million unique TCR beta sequences and less than 300 Gb of sequence data. An early release covering approximately 600 HLA-typed donors comprised roughly 300 gigabases of sequencing data and 85 million or so unique TCR sequences. Of the roughly 400 genotyped donors, 75% to 85% were placed in the genetic ancestry cluster associated with self-reported Caucasian donors. The study aimed to test whether signatures of past pathogen exposure could be identified by cataloging public T cell receptors. The study used immunosequencing to profile the T cell repertoires of several hundred subjects and linked those repertoires to cytomegalovirus serostatus. Besides the first cohort of around 700 subjects, a separate validation cohort made up of 120 different subjects was used. High-throughput TCR immunosequencing, statistical association of individual TCRs with disease status, and machine learning were combined to predict cytomegalovirus infection status. A later analysis re-analyzed previously published TCR beta repertoires from roughly 690 donors and added high-resolution HLA genotyping to study TCR occurrence patterns. Rather than drawing on any new phenotypic data, the later analysis identified candidate immune exposures from TCR beta sequences and the way those sequences occurred across donors. An earlier analysis of around 580 of the donors used high-throughput TCR beta sequencing to judge whether each TCR beta V gene segment behaved as functional or pseudogenic. Donor age, sex, ethnicity and CMV serostatus were collected together with the repertoire data. Genome-wide SNP genotypes for about 65% of the roughly 700 donors were used in a later genetic analysis, which treated that subset as a discovery cohort. All discovery cohort repertoires had been generated on a single sequencing platform. HLA typing covered class I and class II loci at four-digit resolution. The number of typed donors differed by locus: roughly 620-640 for A, B, C, DRB1 and DQB1; 500 to 550 for DQA1; around 580 for DPA1; and some 430 for DPB1. Four or five DR-DQ haplotypes were handled as single units for association and clustering because linkage in the cohort was strong. Among around 400 genotyped donors of the cohort, an average of roughly 240,000 unique TCR beta nucleotide sequences were sequenced per donor, roughly 18% of them non-productive.

The cohort consisted of some 730 healthy bone marrow donors. Cohort members were all nominally healthy when sampled, although unrecorded immune exposures were likely present. The donor was CMV seropositive and was included in the group of about 290 seropositive cohort members. A peripheral blood sample was provided by each donor, and peripheral blood mononuclear cells were used for TCR beta sequencing. The Qiagen DNeasy Blood Extraction Kit was used to extract genomic DNA from the blood cell samples. This clone was seen a handful of times. The antigen it recognizes is unknown. No much larger clone exists at a distance of one base, and base qualities are not known. To prepare the library, the immunoSEQ multiplex PCR assay was applied. A mixture of 60 forward primers for TCR Vbeta segments and 13 reverse primers for TCR Jbeta segments was used in the multiplex PCR. The CDR3 region of rearranged TCR beta genes was amplified from genomic DNA by a multiplex PCR assay. The amplified TCR beta libraries were sequenced on the Illumina HiSeq System as 87-base-pair reads. Per the original workflow: In a later analysis, tens of millions of unique TCR beta chains were counted across the 500 to 850 repertoires, and roughly 11 million of these chains were shared by at least two donors. Raw reads were error-corrected and collapsed into unique sequences by a nearest-neighbor algorithm in which closely related sequences were merged to remove PCR and sequencing errors. V, D and J gene segments were assigned by aligning CDR3 sequences to IMGT reference sequences. Each retained sequence needed at least a six-nucleotide match to both a V gene segment and a J gene segment. Rearrangements were called productive when the CDR3 lacked stop codons and stayed in frame with V and J; all others were non-productive. CDR3 was defined by IMGT convention, running from the second conserved V-encoded cysteine to the conserved J-encoded phenylalanine. In an earlier analysis of around 600 of the donors, sequences lacking an unambiguous match to a single V gene segment were excluded. In an earlier analysis of several hundred of the donors, V segments were called functional above 56.7% productive rearrangements and were called segregating when the between-donor standard deviation exceeded 5%. A statistical classification framework was built for diagnosing cytomegalovirus status from the catalog of TCR beta chain sequences. V and J gene assignment, in a later analysis, came from comparing TCR nucleotide sequences with IMGT/GENE-DB human TR gene sequences. The TCRdist pipeline was used in a later analysis to assign CDR3 sequences and most-parsimonious VDJ recombination scenarios. A later analysis defined each TCR beta chain by its CDR3 amino acid sequence plus V-gene family, and excluded reads lacking a unique V-gene family. In a later analysis, several hundred highly shared, low-generation-probability nucleotide sequences were removed to address suspected cross-contamination and a sequencing artifact. In a later analysis, a clonal expansion index was calculated for each public chain from normalized within-repertoire ranks of inferred template counts. In a later analysis, generation probabilities were computed with a VDJ recombination model fitted to out-of-frame rearrangements, and the resulting probabilities were checked against IGoR. A later analysis scored TCR-TCR, TCR-HLA and TCR-CMV co-occurrence with hypergeometric tests, applying a repertoire-size bias correction to TCR pairs. A later analysis estimated false discovery rates by permuting HLA or CMV assignments 20 times. A later analysis grouped co-occurring TCRs with DBSCAN, adding TCRdist sequence similarity when clustering within HLA-allele-positive subsets. Repertoires with fewer than 30,000 or more than 120,000 public chains were left out of co-occurrence clustering, as were five repertoires with anomalous nucleotide sharing. Imported from immuneACCESS, the table was reduced by TCRdb to in-frame sequences with V and J called. These copies leave out some clones; in studies compared against another copy, an unresolved V gene accounts for under half, and the cause of the remainder is not known. The V and J calls and clone size were taken over from that table, and D and trimming were inferred from the DNA. In this sample the table shows some 130,000 clones, about 9.2% of which occur a single time. The ten largest clones add up to around 7% of the sample.

The full study reports these points: Because counts were too low, about 15 rarely observed V segments, including chromosome 9 orphons, were left out of the earlier analysis of several hundred of the donors. Correlated functional status among segregating V segments might be attributable to linkage disequilibrium, but an unknown experimental factor could not be ruled out. A later analysis associated 15,000 to 20,000 TCR beta sequences with specific HLA alleles at a false discovery rate of 0.05. CMV serostatus was the only immune exposure information available for the cohort. Assigning TCR associations to individual alleles was difficult when HLA alleles, especially DR and DQ, strongly co-occurred. A later analysis found that most CMV-associated TCR beta chains appeared HLA-restricted, with HLA associations seemingly driven largely by CMV exposure. In a later genetic analysis, a missense DCLRE1C variant was associated with V-gene and J-gene trimming of TCR beta chains, and the association was replicated in an independent cohort. A further reported finding was that TCR beta sequences accurately predicted the HLA-A and HLA-B alleles for most subjects in the first cohort. In an earlier analysis of more than 500 of the donors, most TCR beta V segments appeared in productive rearrangements about 87% or about 30% of the time, broadly matching IMGT annotations. Most TCR sequences were observed very rarely across donors, whereas some public TCRs were present in many individuals. In a later analysis, TCR association rates were found to vary across HLA loci, with the most associated TCRs seen for DRB1 alleles and the fewest for HLA-C alleles. According to a later analysis, parvovirus B19, influenza, CMV and Epstein-Barr virus appeared linked to several top co-occurrence clusters. According to the authors, the approach could potentially be generalized to other disease states and immunological phenotypes. The classifier was reported to diagnose cytomegalovirus status with high specificity and sensitivity in both the original and validation cohorts. Compared with the roughly 670-donor mean, donors in an Asian-associated ancestry cluster had fewer N-insertions in productive TCRs, according to a later genetic analysis. Because the 87-base-pair reads could not distinguish some IMGT-functional V segments, including TRBV6-2 and TRBV6-3, those segments were excluded. The study listed 150 to 200 TCR beta chains as associated with cytomegalovirus. The sequencing pipeline was judged likely to have produced a cluster of highly shared sequence variants as a technical artifact. In a later analysis, HLA-associated TCR beta chains showed more clonal expansion and lower generation probabilities than non-associated chains that were equally common. Because HLA typing was missing for some donors at each locus, association tests included only the typed subset. In this cohort, only TCR beta chains were sequenced, and detectable features were limited by the absence of alpha or paired-chain data. A few of the identified cytomegalovirus-associated TCR beta chains were confirmed in vitro to be specific for cytomegalovirus antigens. The presence/absence analyses assumed that sequencing depth was roughly uniform across donors, and that assumption may not be true.

The CDR3 numbers 14 residues from cysteine through phenylalanine. Just CDR3 DNA is preserved here, 42 bases in frame from base 1. Relative to germline, V is missing 2 bases and J is missing 5 bases, with 5 bases of the junction outside any gene match. In the germline V gene, CDR1 corresponds to SGHRS and CDR2 to YFSETQ. Sequenced sample: PBMCs. The TCR originated in a woman in her thirties or forties in good health and CMV-seropositive. This chain joins TRBV5-1 to TRBJ2-5, with 8 central nucleotides matching TRBD2. The DNA sequence is TGCGCCAGCAGCTTCGGACTAGCCAGGGAGACCCAGTACTTC. Its translation reads: CASSFGLARETQYF.